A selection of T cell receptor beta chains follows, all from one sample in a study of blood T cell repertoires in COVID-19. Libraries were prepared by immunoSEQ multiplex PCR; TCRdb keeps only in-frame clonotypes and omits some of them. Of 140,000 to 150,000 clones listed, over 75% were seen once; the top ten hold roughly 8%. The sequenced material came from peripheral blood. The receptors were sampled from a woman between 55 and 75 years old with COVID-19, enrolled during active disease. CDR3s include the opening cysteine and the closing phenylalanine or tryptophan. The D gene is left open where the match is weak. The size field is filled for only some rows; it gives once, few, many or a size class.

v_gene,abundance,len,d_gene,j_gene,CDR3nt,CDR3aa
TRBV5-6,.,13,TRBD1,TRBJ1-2,TGTGCCAGCAGAAGGGACAGCCTCTATGGCTACACCTTC,CASRRDSLYGYTF
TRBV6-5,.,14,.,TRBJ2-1,TGTGCCAGCAATCCGCTTAGCGCGTACAATGAGCAGTTCTTC,CASNPLSAYNEQFF
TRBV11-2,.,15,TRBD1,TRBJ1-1,TGTGCCAGCAGCCCCGGACAGGGGTGGAGCACTGAAGCTTTCTTT,CASSPGQGWSTEAFF
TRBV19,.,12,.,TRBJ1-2,TGTGCCAGTAGAGCGGGGGGCTATGGCTACACCTTC,CASRAGGYGYTF
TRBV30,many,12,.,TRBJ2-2,TGTGCCTGGAGTGTCTACGTGGGGGAGCTGTTTTTT,CAWSVYVGELFF
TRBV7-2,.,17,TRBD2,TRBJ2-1,TGTGCCAGCAGCTCAATAGCGGGGGGGGTGACCTACAATGAGCAGTTCTTC,CASSSIAGGVTYNEQFF
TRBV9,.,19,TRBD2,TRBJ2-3,TGTGCCAGCAGCGAGAGAGGGATAGCGGGGGGGGATGTGACAGATACGCAGTATTTT,CASSERGIAGGDVTDTQYF
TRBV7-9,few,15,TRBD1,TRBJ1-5,TGTGCCAGCAGCTCACTGGACAGGGGGCACCAGCCCCAGCATTTT,CASSSLDRGHQPQHF
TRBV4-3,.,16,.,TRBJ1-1,TGCGCCAGCAGCCAAGATGGGGGGGAGGGAAACACTGAAGCTTTCTTT,CASSQDGGEGNTEAFF
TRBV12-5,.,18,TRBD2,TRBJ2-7,TGTGCTAGTGGTTTGGCGGCGACTAGCGGGGACTTCTCCTACGAGCAGTACTTC,CASGLAATSGDFSYEQYF
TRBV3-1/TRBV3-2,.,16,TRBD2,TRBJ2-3,TGTGCCAGCAGCCAGCTAGCGGGGGGTCGCACAGATACGCAGTATTTT,CASSQLAGGRTDTQYF
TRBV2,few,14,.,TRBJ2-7,TGTGCCAGCAGAGAGCTGTCGAGCTCCTACGAGCAGTACTTC,CASRELSSSYEQYF
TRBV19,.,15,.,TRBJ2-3,TGTGCCAGTAAAGGGGGGACAGCCTCCACAGATACGCAGTATTTT,CASKGGTASTDTQYF
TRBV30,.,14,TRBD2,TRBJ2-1,TGTGCCTGGACTAGCGGGGGTCTCAGAGGTGAGCAGTTCTTC,CAWTSGGLRGEQFF
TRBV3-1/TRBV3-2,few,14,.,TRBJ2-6,TGTGCCAGCAGCCGGAGCTCTGGGGCCAACGTCCTGACTTTC,CASSRSSGANVLTF
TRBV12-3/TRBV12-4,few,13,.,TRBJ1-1,TGTGCCAGCAATGGGGCCCCTGGCACTGAAGCTTTCTTT,CASNGAPGTEAFF
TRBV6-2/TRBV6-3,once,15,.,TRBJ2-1,TGTGCCAGCAGTTACTTGGACAGCGCCGACAATGAGCAGTTCTTC,CASSYLDSADNEQFF
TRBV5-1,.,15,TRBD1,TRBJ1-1,TGCGCCAGCAGCTTGGACAGGGGAGCAAACACTGAAGCTTTCTTT,CASSLDRGANTEAFF
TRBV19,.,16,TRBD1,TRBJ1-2,TGTGCCAGTAGTATTCTCCCGGGACAGGGGATAGGTGGCTACACCTTC,CASSILPGQGIGGYTF
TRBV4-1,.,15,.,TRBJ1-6,TGCGCCAGCAGCCAAGCCGACCCTACGGGTTCACCCCTCCACTTT,CASSQADPTGSPLHF
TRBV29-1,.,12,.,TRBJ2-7,TGCAGCGCACACTATTCGTCCTACGAGCAGTACTTC,CSAHYSSYEQYF
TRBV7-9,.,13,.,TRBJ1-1,TGTGCCAGCAGCCCGACAGAGAGCGCTGAAGCTTTCTTT,CASSPTESAEAFF